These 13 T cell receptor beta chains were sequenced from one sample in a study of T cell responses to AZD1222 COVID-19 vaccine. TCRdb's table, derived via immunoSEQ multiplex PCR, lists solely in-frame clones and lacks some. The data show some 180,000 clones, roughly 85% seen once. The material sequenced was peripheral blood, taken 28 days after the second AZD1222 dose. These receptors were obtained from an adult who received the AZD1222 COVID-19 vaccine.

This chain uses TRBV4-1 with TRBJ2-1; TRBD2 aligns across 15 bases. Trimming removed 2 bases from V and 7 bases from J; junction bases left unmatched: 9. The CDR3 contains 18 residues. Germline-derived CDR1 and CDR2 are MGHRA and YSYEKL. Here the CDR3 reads CASSQSGLAGGLENEQFF. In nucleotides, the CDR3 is TGCGCCAGCAGCCAAAGCGGACTAGCGGGGGGGCTAGAAAATGAGCAGTTCTTC.

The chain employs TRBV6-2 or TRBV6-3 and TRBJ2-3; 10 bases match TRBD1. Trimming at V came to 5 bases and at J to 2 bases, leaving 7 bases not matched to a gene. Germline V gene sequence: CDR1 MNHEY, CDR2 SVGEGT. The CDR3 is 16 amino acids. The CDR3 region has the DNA TGTGCCAGCAGTCGGACGACAGGGGGCATCACAGATACGCAGTATTTT. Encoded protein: CASSRTTGGITDTQYF.

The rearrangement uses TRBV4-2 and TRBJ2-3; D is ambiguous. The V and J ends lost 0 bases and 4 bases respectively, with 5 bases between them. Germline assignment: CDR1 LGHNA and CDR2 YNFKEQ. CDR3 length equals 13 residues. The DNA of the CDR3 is TGTGCCAGCAGCCAAGAAGGTGCAGATACGCAGTATTTT. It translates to CASSQEGADTQYF.

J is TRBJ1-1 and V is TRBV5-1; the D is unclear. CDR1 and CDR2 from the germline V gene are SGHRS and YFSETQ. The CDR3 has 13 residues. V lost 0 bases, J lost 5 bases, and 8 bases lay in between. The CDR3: CASSLEGGTEAFF. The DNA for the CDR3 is TGCGCCAGCAGCTTGGAAGGAGGTACTGAAGCTTTCTTT.

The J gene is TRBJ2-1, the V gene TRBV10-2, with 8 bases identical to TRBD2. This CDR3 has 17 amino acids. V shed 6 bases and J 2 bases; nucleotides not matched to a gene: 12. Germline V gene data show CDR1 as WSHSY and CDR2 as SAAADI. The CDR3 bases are TGCGCCAGCAGCCCGAGGGGAGCGGGGGCACCCTACAATGAGCAGTTCTTC. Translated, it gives CASSPRGAGAPYNEQFF.

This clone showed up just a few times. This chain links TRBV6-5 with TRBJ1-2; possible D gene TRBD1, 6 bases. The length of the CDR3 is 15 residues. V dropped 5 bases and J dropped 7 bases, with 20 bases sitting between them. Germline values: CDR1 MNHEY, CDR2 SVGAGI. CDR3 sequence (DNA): TGTGCCAGCAGTCCGGGCATAAGGGGGGGGCTTGGCTACACCTTC. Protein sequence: CASSPGIRGGLGYTF.

CDR3 in DNA: TGTGCCAGCAGCTTGGAACTAGCGGGGGGACTGAACACCGGGGAGCTGTTTTTT. Its protein product is CASSLELAGGLNTGELFF. V and J are TRBV5-8 and TRBJ2-2; 12 nucleotides line up with TRBD2. Unmatched junction bases numbered 4, after V lost 0 bases and J lost 1 base. The germline CDR1 and CDR2 sequences are SGHTS and YDEGEE. This CDR3 contains 18 residues.

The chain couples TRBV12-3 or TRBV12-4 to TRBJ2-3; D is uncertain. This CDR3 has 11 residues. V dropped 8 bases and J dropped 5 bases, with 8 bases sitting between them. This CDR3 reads CASSNGDTQYF. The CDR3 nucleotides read TGTGCCAGCTCGAACGGAGATACGCAGTATTTT.

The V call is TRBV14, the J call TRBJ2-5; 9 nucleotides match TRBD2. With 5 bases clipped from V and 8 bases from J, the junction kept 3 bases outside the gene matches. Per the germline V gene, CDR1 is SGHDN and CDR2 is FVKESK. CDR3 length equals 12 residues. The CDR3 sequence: CASSSGTSTQYF. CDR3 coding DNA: TGTGCCAGCAGCTCCGGGACTAGCACCCAGTACTTC.

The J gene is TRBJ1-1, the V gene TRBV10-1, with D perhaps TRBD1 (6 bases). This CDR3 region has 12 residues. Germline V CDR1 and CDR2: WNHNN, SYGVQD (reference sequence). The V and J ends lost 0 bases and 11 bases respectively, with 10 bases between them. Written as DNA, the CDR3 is TGCGCCAGCAGTGAGTCGAGAGACAGGGCTTTCTTT. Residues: CASSESRDRAFF.

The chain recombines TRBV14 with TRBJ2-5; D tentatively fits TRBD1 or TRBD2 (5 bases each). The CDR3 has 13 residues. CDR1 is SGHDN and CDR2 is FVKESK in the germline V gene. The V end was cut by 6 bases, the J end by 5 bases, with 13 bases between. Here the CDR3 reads CASRNSGSETQYF. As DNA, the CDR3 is TGTGCCAGCAGAAACTCAGGGAGTGAGACCCAGTACTTC.

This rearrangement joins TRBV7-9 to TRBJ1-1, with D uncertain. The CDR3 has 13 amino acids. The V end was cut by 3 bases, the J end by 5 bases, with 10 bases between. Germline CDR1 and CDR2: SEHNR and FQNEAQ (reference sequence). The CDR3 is CASSFSTETEAFF. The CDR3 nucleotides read TGTGCCAGCAGCTTTTCAACGGAAACTGAAGCTTTCTTT.

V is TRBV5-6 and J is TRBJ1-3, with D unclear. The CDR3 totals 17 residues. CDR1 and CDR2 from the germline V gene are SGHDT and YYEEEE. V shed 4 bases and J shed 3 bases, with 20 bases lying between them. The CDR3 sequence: CASSRRVRQGGGNTIYF. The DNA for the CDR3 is TGTGCCAGCAGCCGACGCGTGAGGCAAGGCGGTGGAAACACCATATATTTT. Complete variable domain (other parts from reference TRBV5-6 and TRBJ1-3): DAGVTQSPTHLIKTRGQQVTLRCSPKSGHDTVSWYQQALGQGPQFIFQYYEEEERQRGNFPDRFSGHQFPNYSSELNVNALLLGDSALYLCASSRRVRQGGGNTIYFGEGSWLTVV.